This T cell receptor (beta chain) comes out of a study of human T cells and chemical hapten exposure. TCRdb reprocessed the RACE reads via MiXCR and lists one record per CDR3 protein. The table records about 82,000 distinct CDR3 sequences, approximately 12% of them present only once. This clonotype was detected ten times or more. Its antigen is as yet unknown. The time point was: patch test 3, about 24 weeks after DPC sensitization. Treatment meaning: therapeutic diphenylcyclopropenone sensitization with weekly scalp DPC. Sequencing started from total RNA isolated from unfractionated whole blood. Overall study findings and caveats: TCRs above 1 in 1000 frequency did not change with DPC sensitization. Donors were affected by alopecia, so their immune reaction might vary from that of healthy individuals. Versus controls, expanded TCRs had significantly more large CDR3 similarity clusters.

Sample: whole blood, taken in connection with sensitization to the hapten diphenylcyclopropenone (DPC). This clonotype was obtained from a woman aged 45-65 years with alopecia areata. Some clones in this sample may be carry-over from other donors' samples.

The CDR3 nucleotides read TGTGCCAGCAGCTCAGCTGGGGGAACCTACGAGCAGTACTTC. This codes for CASSSAGGTYEQYF. This chain joins TRBV11-2 and TRBJ2-7; D may match TRBD1 or TRBD2 (5 bases each). In germline, CDR1 is SGHAT, CDR2 FQNNGV. The CDR3 sequence is 14 residues long. Trimming removed 4 bases from V and 2 bases from J, with 12 bases in between.